These T cell receptor beta chains were read from a single sample in a study of blood T cell repertoires in COVID-19. Using immunoSEQ multiplex PCR, the repertoire was profiled, and TCRdb retains in-frame clones only, with some absent. Altogether under 65,000 clones are present, about 83% being singletons, with the ten largest covering 6.5%. Material: peripheral blood. The receptors were sampled from a woman in her sixties or seventies with COVID-19, enrolled during active disease. Both conserved end residues are part of each CDR3. A D gene is named only where the DNA matches it firmly. Clone size is not always given. Where it is, it says once, few, many or a class for expanded clones.

V: TRBV13
size: .
J: TRBJ2-7
D: TRBD1
DNA: TGTGCCAGCAGCCCAAGAGCGGGACAGGGACCCTACGAGCAGTACTTC
CDR3: CASSPRAGQGPYEQYF

V: TRBV7-2
size: .
J: TRBJ2-7
D: TRBD2
DNA: TGTGCCAGCAGGAAAGCGGGAGGGCCGGGGGAGCAGTACTTC
CDR3: CASRKAGGPGEQYF

V: TRBV9
size: .
J: TRBJ1-2
D: TRBD1
DNA: TGTGCCAGCACCGCGCGGGGGGACAGCTATACCTATGGCTACACCTTC
CDR3: CASTARGDSYTYGYTF

V: TRBV7-3
size: .
J: TRBJ2-1
D: .
DNA: TGTGCCAGCAGCCGGCCAGACAGCTATAATGAGCAGTTCTTC
CDR3: CASSRPDSYNEQFF

V: TRBV10-2
size: few
J: TRBJ1-5
D: TRBD1
DNA: TGCGCCAGCAGTGAGGGACAGGGGAACAATCAGCCCCAGCATTTT
CDR3: CASSEGQGNNQPQHF

V: TRBV30
size: .
J: TRBJ1-2
D: TRBD1
DNA: TGTGCCTGGGCAAGACAGGGGGCTTATTATGGCTACACCTTC
CDR3: CAWARQGAYYGYTF

V: TRBV28
size: .
J: TRBJ1-1
D: TRBD1
DNA: TGTGCCAGCAGTTTAGCAGGGGGGAGAGGGACTGAAGCTTTCTTT
CDR3: CASSLAGGRGTEAFF

V: TRBV3-1/TRBV3-2
size: .
J: TRBJ2-7
D: .
DNA: TGTGCCAGCAGCACAACCTATGGGCAGACCGTATACGAGCAGTACTTC
CDR3: CASSTTYGQTVYEQYF

V: TRBV6-1
size: .
J: TRBJ1-5
D: .
DNA: TGTGCCAGCAGTGCTCCGGGACGGTGGATCGGGGAGGATCAGCCCCAGCATTTT
CDR3: CASSAPGRWIGEDQPQHF

V: TRBV5-4
size: .
J: TRBJ2-1
D: TRBD1
DNA: TGTGCCAGCCGACAGGGCTTCAATGAGCAGTTCTTC
CDR3: CASRQGFNEQFF

V: TRBV7-9
size: .
J: TRBJ1-3
D: .
DNA: TGTGCCAGCAGCTTGGGGGGTGGTGGAAACACCATATATTTT
CDR3: CASSLGGGGNTIYF

V: TRBV11-2
size: .
J: TRBJ2-7
D: TRBD2
DNA: TGTGCCAGCAGCTTAGAGGCTAGCGGGAACTACGAGCAGTACTTC
CDR3: CASSLEASGNYEQYF

V: TRBV15
size: once
J: TRBJ1-6
D: TRBD1
DNA: TGTGCCACCGCCGGGACAGAGAATTCACCCCTCCACTTT
CDR3: CATAGTENSPLHF

V: TRBV12-5
size: once
J: TRBJ2-7
D: .
DNA: TGTGCTAGTGGTTTGGGACTCTCCTACGAGCAGTACTTC
CDR3: CASGLGLSYEQYF

V: TRBV7-8
size: .
J: TRBJ2-7
D: TRBD1
DNA: TGTGCCAGCAGATTATTGGGGACAGCGAACTACGAGCAGTACTTC
CDR3: CASRLLGTANYEQYF

V: TRBV2
size: .
J: TRBJ1-5
D: TRBD1
DNA: TGTGCCAGCAGCCGACAGGACAGGATTAATCAGCCCCAGCATTTT
CDR3: CASSRQDRINQPQHF

V: TRBV18
size: .
J: TRBJ2-5
D: TRBD1
DNA: TGTGCCAGCTCCAAGGACAGGCGAGAGACCCAGTACTTC
CDR3: CASSKDRRETQYF

V: TRBV6-6
size: few
J: TRBJ2-1
D: TRBD2
DNA: TGTGCCAGCAGTGACCGATTGCGGGAGGGCCTGCTGTTCTTC
CDR3: CASSDRLREGLLFF

V: TRBV6-4
size: .
J: TRBJ2-5
D: TRBD1
DNA: TGTGCCAGCAGTTCACAGGGGGCTCAAGAGACCCAGTACTTC
CDR3: CASSSQGAQETQYF

V: TRBV30
size: .
J: TRBJ1-1
D: .
DNA: TGTGCCTGGAGTCCGGGACTCCAGAACACTGAAGCTTTCTTT
CDR3: CAWSPGLQNTEAFF

V: TRBV7-9
size: .
J: TRBJ2-1
D: TRBD2
DNA: TGTGCCAGCAGCTTAGACTTTGGACTAGCGGTATCCTACAATGAGCAGTTCTTC
CDR3: CASSLDFGLAVSYNEQFF

V: TRBV4-2
size: .
J: TRBJ2-1
D: .
DNA: TGTGCCAGCAGCCAAGTCACTCTAAATGAGCAGTTCTTC
CDR3: CASSQVTLNEQFF

V: TRBV27
size: .
J: TRBJ1-5
D: TRBD1
DNA: TGTGCCAGCAGGCAGGGACAGAATAGCAATCAGCCCCAGCATTTT
CDR3: CASRQGQNSNQPQHF

V: TRBV28
size: once
J: TRBJ2-1
D: .
DNA: TGTGCCAGCAGTTTAGAATACCGGTGGAATGAGCAGTTCTTC
CDR3: CASSLEYRWNEQFF

V: TRBV10-3
size: .
J: TRBJ2-2
D: TRBD1
DNA: TGTGCCATCAGGAGGACAGGCGGGGAGCTGTTTTTT
CDR3: CAIRRTGGELFF

V: TRBV2
size: few
J: TRBJ2-1
D: TRBD2
DNA: TGTGCCAGCAGTGAGGGACTAGCGGGAGGCTTAAATGAGCAGTTCTTC
CDR3: CASSEGLAGGLNEQFF

V: TRBV7-8
size: .
J: TRBJ1-1
D: TRBD1
DNA: TGTGCCAGCAGCTCTACGGGACAGGGGACGAACACTGAAGCTTTCTTT
CDR3: CASSSTGQGTNTEAFF

V: TRBV7-8
size: .
J: TRBJ2-1
D: TRBD1
DNA: TGTGCCAGCAGCGTCGACAGGGAGAATGAGCAGTTCTTC
CDR3: CASSVDRENEQFF

V: TRBV5-6
size: .
J: TRBJ2-2
D: .
DNA: TGTGCCAGCAGCTTGGCAGGTCCCGGGGAGCTGTTTTTT
CDR3: CASSLAGPGELFF

V: TRBV3-1/TRBV3-2
size: .
J: TRBJ1-1
D: TRBD1
DNA: TGTGCCAGCAGCCAACATCGGGACAGGAACACTGAAGCTTTCTTT
CDR3: CASSQHRDRNTEAFF

V: TRBV5-4
size: .
J: TRBJ2-2
D: .
DNA: TGTGCCAGCAGCCCCCAGAGGACAGGGGAGCTGTTTTTT
CDR3: CASSPQRTGELFF

V: TRBV3-1/TRBV3-2
size: .
J: TRBJ2-1
D: .
DNA: TGTGCCAGCAGCCAAGGTCCGTACAATGAGCAGTTCTTC
CDR3: CASSQGPYNEQFF

V: TRBV27
size: .
J: TRBJ2-2
D: .
DNA: TGTGCCAGCAGTTTAATTGCGTCGAACACCGGGGAGCTGTTTTTT
CDR3: CASSLIASNTGELFF

V: TRBV3-1/TRBV3-2
size: .
J: TRBJ2-7
D: TRBD2
DNA: TGTGCCAGCAGCCCCACCGGGACTAGCGGTTTAGAGCAGTACTTC
CDR3: CASSPTGTSGLEQYF

V: TRBV28
size: .
J: TRBJ1-1
D: .
DNA: TGTGCCAGCATTCCCCCAGGGTGGTACCAACCCCAAAAGGATTTCTTT
CDR3: CASIPPGWYQPQKDFF

V: TRBV18
size: .
J: TRBJ1-1
D: .
DNA: TGTGCCAGCTCCTTGAACAGGGACACTGAAGCTTTCTTT
CDR3: CASSLNRDTEAFF

V: TRBV15
size: .
J: TRBJ2-2
D: .
DNA: TGTGCCACCACGATTTTGGACAGGAACACCGGGGAGCTGTTTTTT
CDR3: CATTILDRNTGELFF

V: TRBV28
size: few
J: TRBJ1-6
D: TRBD1
DNA: TGTGCCAGCAGTCCTAACGTGGACAGGAGGTCACCCCTCCACTTT
CDR3: CASSPNVDRRSPLHF

V: TRBV15
size: once
J: TRBJ2-7
D: .
DNA: TGTGCCACCTCTTGGGGCACCTCCGGCGAGCAGTACTTC
CDR3: CATSWGTSGEQYF

V: TRBV5-1
size: .
J: TRBJ2-5
D: TRBD1
DNA: TGCGCCAGCAGTCACGGGACAGGGAGCAGGGCCCAGTACTTC
CDR3: CASSHGTGSRAQYF

V: TRBV7-9
size: few
J: TRBJ2-1
D: .
DNA: TGTGCCAGCATGCTACAGGGTTTAGAGCAGTTCTTC
CDR3: CASMLQGLEQFF

V: TRBV28
size: .
J: TRBJ2-7
D: .
DNA: TGTGCCAGCAGTCCTGTGGCCTGGGGACACCTACTCTACGAGCAGTACTTC
CDR3: CASSPVAWGHLLYEQYF

V: TRBV12-2
size: .
J: TRBJ1-1
D: .
DNA: TGTGCAAGTCGCTTTATAGCTTCGGGCACTGAAGCTTTCTTT
CDR3: CASRFIASGTEAFF

V: TRBV19
size: .
J: TRBJ1-2
D: .
DNA: TGTGCCAGTAGTACGTCGGACAGAGGCTATGGCTACACCTTC
CDR3: CASSTSDRGYGYTF

V: TRBV6-1
size: .
J: TRBJ1-1
D: TRBD1
DNA: TGTGCCAGCAGTGAAGCTCCCAGGGGGCACACTGAAGCTTTCTTT
CDR3: CASSEAPRGHTEAFF

V: TRBV28
size: .
J: TRBJ1-5
D: TRBD1
DNA: TGTGCCAGCAGTATGTGGACAGGGGTAGGCAATCAGCCCCAGCATTTT
CDR3: CASSMWTGVGNQPQHF

V: TRBV14
size: once
J: TRBJ2-1
D: TRBD2
DNA: TGTGCCAGCAGCCGAAGACTAGCGGGAAGGACCTACAATGAGCAGTTCTTC
CDR3: CASSRRLAGRTYNEQFF

V: TRBV11-2
size: .
J: TRBJ1-2
D: TRBD1
DNA: TGTGCCAGCAGTCCCGGGACTACAGGGGGACGATATGGCTACACCTTC
CDR3: CASSPGTTGGRYGYTF

V: TRBV28
size: .
J: TRBJ2-4
D: .
DNA: TGTGCCAGCGTCCCGCGGGCCAATGCCAAAAACATTCAGTACTTC
CDR3: CASVPRANAKNIQYF

V: TRBV6-5
size: .
J: TRBJ1-2
D: .
DNA: TGTGCCAGCCGCCCACGGGACGGGAGGATTAATGGCTACACCTTC
CDR3: CASRPRDGRINGYTF

V: TRBV6-1
size: .
J: TRBJ2-7
D: TRBD1
DNA: TGTGCCAGCAGTGACCTACAGGGGGCGCGGGTCTACGAGCAGTACTTC
CDR3: CASSDLQGARVYEQYF

V: TRBV11-2
size: .
J: TRBJ2-3
D: .
DNA: TGTGCCAGCAGCCCCCTCCCAGATACGCAGTATTTT
CDR3: CASSPLPDTQYF

V: TRBV5-5
size: .
J: TRBJ1-1
D: TRBD1
DNA: TGTGCCAGCAGCTACCTCCGGACAGGGACGAACACTGAAGCTTTCTTT
CDR3: CASSYLRTGTNTEAFF

V: TRBV2
size: few
J: TRBJ1-5
D: .
DNA: TGTGCCAGCAGTGATCACAGGGCCGTCCAGCCCCAGCATTTT
CDR3: CASSDHRAVQPQHF

V: TRBV5-4
size: once
J: TRBJ2-7
D: TRBD2
DNA: TGTGCCAGCAGCTCAGGACTAGCGGGATCCGAGCAGTACTTC
CDR3: CASSSGLAGSEQYF